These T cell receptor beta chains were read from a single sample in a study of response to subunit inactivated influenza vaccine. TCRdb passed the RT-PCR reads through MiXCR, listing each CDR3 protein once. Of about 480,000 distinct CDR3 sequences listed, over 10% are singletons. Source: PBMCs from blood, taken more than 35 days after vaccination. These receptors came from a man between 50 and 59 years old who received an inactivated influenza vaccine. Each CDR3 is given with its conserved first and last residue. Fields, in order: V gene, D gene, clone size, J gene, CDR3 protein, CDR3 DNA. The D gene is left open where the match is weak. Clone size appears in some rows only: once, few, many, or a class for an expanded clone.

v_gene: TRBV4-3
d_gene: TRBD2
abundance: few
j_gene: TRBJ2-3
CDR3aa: CASSQPPSGGTQYF
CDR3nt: TGCGCCAGCAGCCAACCCCCAAGCGGGGGTACGCAGTATTTT

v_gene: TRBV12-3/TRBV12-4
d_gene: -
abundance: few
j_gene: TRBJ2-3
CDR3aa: CASNLGGLAAEQYF
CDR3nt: TGTGCCAGCAATTTAGGAGGGCTCGCGGCTGAGCAGTATTTT

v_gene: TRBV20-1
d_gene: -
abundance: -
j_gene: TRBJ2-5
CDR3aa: CSARVSGTQETQYF
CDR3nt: TGCAGTGCTAGAGTTTCCGGGACCCAAGAGACCCAGTACTTC

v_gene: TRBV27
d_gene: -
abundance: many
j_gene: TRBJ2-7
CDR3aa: CASTSGSYEQYF
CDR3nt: TGTGCCAGCACCTCGGGTAGCTACGAGCAGTACTTC

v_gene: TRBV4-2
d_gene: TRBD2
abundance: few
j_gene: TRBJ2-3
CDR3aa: CASSQERGTGTDTQYF
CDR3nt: TGTGCCAGCAGCCAGGAGCGGGGGACTGGCACAGATACGCAGTATTTT

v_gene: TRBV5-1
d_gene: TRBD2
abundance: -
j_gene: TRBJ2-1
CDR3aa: CASSLARGLADIYSYNEQFF
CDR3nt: TGCGCCAGCAGCTTGGCAAGGGGACTAGCGGACATTTACTCCTACAATGAGCAGTTCTTC

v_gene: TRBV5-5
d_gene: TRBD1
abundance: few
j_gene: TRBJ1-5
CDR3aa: CASSLDRGYNQPQHF
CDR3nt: TGTGCCAGCAGCTTGGACAGGGGATACAATCAGCCCCAGCATTTT

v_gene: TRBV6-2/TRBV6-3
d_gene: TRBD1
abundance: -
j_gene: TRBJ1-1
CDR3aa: CASSYSFGTGANTEAFF
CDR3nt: TGTGCCAGCAGTTACTCGTTCGGAACAGGGGCGAACACTGAAGCTTTCTTT

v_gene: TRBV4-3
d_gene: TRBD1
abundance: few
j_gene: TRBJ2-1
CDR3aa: CASSQTGFSYNEQFF
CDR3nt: TGCGCCAGCAGCCAGACAGGGTTTTCCTACAATGAGCAGTTCTTC

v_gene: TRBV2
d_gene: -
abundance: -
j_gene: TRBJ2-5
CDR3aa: CASSIAGWETQYF
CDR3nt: TGTGCCAGCAGTATTGCAGGGTGGGAGACCCAGTACTTC

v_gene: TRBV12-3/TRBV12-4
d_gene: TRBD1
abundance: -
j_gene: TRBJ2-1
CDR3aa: CASSFPGQGANEQFF
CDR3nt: TGTGCCAGCAGTTTCCCCGGACAGGGGGCCAATGAGCAGTTCTTC

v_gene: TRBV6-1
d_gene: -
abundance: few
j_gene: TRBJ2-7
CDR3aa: CASSNPGPTDEQYF
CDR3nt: TGTGCCAGCAGTAATCCGGGACCGACCGACGAGCAGTACTTC

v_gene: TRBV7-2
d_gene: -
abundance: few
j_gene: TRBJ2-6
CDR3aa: CASSALFEGENPLFSGANVLTF
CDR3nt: TGTGCCAGCAGCGCCCTGTTCGAGGGGGAGAATCCTCTCTTCTCTGGGGCCAACGTCCTGACTTTC

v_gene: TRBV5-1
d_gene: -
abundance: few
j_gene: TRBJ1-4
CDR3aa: CASSSGVDNEKLFF
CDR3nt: TGCGCCAGCAGCTCAGGGGTGGATAATGAAAAACTGTTTTTT

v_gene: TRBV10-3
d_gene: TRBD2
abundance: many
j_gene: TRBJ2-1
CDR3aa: CAISDNKRGGNEQFF
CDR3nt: TGTGCCATCAGTGATAATAAGCGGGGGGGAAATGAGCAGTTCTTC

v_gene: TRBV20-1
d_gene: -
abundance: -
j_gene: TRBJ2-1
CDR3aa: CSASKGGASRQVGVEQFF
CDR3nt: TGCAGTGCCTCGAAGGGGGGGGCCTCCCGCCAGGTGGGTGTTGAGCAGTTCTTC

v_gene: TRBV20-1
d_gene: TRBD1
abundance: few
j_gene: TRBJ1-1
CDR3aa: CSAPWTGQAFF
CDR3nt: TGCAGTGCTCCCTGGACAGGCCAAGCTTTCTTT

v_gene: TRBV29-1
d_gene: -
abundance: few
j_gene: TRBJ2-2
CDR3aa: CSVERGTNTGELFF
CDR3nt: TGCAGCGTTGAACGGGGCACCAACACCGGGGAGCTGTTTTTT

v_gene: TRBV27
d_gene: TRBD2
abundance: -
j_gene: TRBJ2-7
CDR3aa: CASSPDLAGSSYEQYF
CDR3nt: TGTGCCAGCAGTCCCGATCTAGCGGGTAGCTCCTACGAGCAGTACTTC

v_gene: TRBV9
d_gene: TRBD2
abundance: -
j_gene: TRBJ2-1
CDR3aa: CASSGRTSGIQFF
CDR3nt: TGTGCCAGCAGCGGGCGGACTAGCGGGATCCAGTTCTTC

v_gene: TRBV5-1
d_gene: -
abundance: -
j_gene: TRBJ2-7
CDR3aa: CASTNQGTYEQYF
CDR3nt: TGCGCCAGCACCAATCAGGGGACGTACGAGCAGTACTTC

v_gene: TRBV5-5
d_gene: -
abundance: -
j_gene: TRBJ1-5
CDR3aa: CASSLIGRNQPQHF
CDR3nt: TGTGCCAGCAGCTTGATAGGGCGCAATCAGCCCCAGCATTTT

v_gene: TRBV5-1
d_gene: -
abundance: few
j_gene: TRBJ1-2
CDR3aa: CASSLVGVGYTF
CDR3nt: TGCGCCAGCAGCTTGGTTGGGGTTGGCTACACCTTC

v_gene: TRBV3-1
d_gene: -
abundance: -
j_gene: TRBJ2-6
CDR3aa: CASSQEYISGANVLTF
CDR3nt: TGTGCCAGCAGCCAAGAATACATTTCTGGGGCCAACGTCCTGACTTTC

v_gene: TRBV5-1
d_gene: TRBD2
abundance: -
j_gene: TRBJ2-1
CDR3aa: CASSTPGLAGGNEQFF
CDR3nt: TGCGCCAGTTCGACCCCGGGACTAGCGGGAGGTAATGAGCAGTTCTTC

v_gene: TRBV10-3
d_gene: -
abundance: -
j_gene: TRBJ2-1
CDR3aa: CAISESGEFSYNEQFF
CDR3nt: TGTGCCATCAGTGAGTCGGGGGAATTTTCCTACAATGAGCAGTTCTTC

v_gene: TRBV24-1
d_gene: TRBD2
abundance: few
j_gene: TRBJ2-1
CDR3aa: CATMTGTSGYNEQFF
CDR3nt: TGTGCCACTATGACCGGGACTAGCGGGTACAATGAGCAGTTCTTC

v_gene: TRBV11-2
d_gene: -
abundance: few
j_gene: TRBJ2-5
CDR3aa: CASSLSSEGREETQYF
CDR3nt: TGTGCCAGCAGCTTATCATCGGAGGGCCGAGAAGAGACCCAGTACTTC

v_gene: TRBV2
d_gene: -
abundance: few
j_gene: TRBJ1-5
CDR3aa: CASSVMGVSNQPQHF
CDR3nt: TGTGCCAGCAGTGTTATGGGGGTTAGCAATCAGCCCCAGCATTTT

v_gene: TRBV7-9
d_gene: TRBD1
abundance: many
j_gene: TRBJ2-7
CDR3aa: CASSPTGVEQYF
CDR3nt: TGTGCCAGCAGCCCAACAGGGGTCGAGCAGTACTTC

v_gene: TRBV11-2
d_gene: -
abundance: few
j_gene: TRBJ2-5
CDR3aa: CASSLSMGETQYF
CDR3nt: TGTGCCAGCAGCCTTAGCATGGGAGAGACCCAGTACTTC

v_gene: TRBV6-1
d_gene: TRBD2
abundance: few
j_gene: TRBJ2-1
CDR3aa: CASRTSGGYEQFF
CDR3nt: TGTGCCAGCAGGACTAGCGGGGGATATGAGCAGTTCTTC

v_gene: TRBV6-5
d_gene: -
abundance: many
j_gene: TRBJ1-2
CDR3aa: CASSYSGGGGYTF
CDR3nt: TGTGCCAGCAGTTACTCGGGAGGCGGAGGCTACACCTTC

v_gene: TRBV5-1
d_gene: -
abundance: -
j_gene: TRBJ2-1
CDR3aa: CASSTGDNEQFF
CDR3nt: TGCGCCAGCAGCACGGGGGACAATGAGCAGTTCTTC

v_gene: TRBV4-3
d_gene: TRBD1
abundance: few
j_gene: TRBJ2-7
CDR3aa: CASSQVKFGTGKGEQYF
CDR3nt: TGCGCCAGCAGCCAAGTAAAGTTCGGGACAGGGAAAGGCGAGCAGTACTTC

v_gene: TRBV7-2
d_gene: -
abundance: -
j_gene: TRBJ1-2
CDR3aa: CASSLAQGPGYGYTF
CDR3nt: TGTGCCAGCAGCTTAGCGCAGGGTCCTGGGTATGGCTACACCTTC

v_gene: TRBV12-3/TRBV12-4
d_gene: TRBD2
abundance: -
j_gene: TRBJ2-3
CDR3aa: CASSLPDGSGSSTDTQYF
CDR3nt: TGTGCCAGCAGCCTCCCGGATGGTAGCGGGAGCAGTACAGATACGCAGTATTTT

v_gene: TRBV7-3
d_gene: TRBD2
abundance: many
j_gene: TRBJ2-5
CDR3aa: CASSLQREETQYF
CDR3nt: TGTGCCAGCAGCTTACAGCGGGAGGAGACCCAGTACTTC

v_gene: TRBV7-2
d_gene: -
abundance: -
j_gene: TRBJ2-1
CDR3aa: CASSTTPSYNEQIF
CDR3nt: TGTGCCAGCAGCACTACGCCATCATACAATGAGCAGATCTTC

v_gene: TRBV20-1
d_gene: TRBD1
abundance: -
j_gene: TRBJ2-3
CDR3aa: CSASRTGKVGDTQYF
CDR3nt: TGCAGTGCTTCTAGGACAGGGAAAGTTGGAGATACGCAGTATTTT

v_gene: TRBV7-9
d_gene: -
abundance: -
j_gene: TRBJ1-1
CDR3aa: CASSSQSSEAFF
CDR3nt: TGTGCCAGCAGCTCTCAGAGCTCCGAAGCTTTCTTT

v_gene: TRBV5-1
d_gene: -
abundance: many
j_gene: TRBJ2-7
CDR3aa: CASSHTQGYEQYF
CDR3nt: TGCGCCAGCAGCCACACACAGGGCTACGAGCAGTACTTC

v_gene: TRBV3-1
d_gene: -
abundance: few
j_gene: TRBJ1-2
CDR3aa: CASSPGQFAPDGYTF
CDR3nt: TGTGCCAGCAGCCCTGGACAATTTGCCCCGGATGGCTACACCTTC

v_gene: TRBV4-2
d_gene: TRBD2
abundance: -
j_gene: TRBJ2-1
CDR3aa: CASSQRLRGGSTDEQFF
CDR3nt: TGTGCCAGCAGCCAGCGCTTGAGGGGCGGGAGTACGGATGAGCAGTTCTTC

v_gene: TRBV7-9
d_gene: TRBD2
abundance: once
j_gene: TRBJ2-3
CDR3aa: CASSSGLAGYTDTQYF
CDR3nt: TGTGCCAGCAGCTCGGGACTAGCGGGGTACACAGATACGCAGTATTTT

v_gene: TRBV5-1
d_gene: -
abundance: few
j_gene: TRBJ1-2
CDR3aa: CASSQDPYGYTF
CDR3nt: TGCGCCAGCAGCCAAGACCCCTATGGCTACACCTTC